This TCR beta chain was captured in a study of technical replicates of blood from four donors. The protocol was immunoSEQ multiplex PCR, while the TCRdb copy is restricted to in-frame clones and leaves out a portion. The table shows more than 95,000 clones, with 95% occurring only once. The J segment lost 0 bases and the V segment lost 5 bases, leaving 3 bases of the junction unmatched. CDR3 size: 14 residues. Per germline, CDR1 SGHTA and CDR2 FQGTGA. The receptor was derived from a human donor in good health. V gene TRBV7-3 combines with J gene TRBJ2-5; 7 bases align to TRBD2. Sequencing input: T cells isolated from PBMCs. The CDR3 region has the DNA TGTGCCAGCAGCCTACGGGGGGACCAAGAGACCCAGTACTTC. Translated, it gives CASSLRGDQETQYF.